These 25 T cell receptor beta chains originate from one sample sequenced in a study of vaccination and CD4 T cells after COVID-19. Sequenced with the Oncomine TCR Beta short-read assay was DNA taken from cultured CD4+ T cells. TCRdb re-called the PCR reads through MiXCR, storing one row per CDR3 protein. The sample lists approximately 9,300 distinct CDR3 sequences, around 60% seen once, with 20% to 25% in the top ten. Sample treatment: roughly 10-day PBMC culture with coronavirus spike peptide pools or control peptides (ViraFEST assay). According to the study, CD4+ T cells from the unexposed donor were gathered ahead of the COVID-19 pandemic (2011-2018). What these receptors recognize is not known. The sequenced material came from CD4+ T cells from blood, cultured in vitro. Receptors originate from a human donor in good health.

V usage is TRBV11-2 and J usage is TRBJ2-2; the match to TRBD1 covers 8 bases. V lost 6 bases, J lost 4 bases, and 10 bases stayed unmatched. CDR1 and CDR2 from the germline V gene are SGHAT and FQNNGV. The CDR3 loop spans 16 amino acids. The DNA of the CDR3 is TGTGCCAGCAGGCCTAGCAGGGGGCCGAGCACCGGGGAGCTGTTTTTT. Its translation is CASRPSRGPSTGELFF.

This clonotype was seen a few times. The V and J genes are TRBV24-1 and TRBJ2-3; D perhaps matches TRBD1 (5 bases). The CDR3 spans 16 residues. V was pared by 2 bases and J by 3 bases, with 14 bases between. Germline lookup yields CDR1 KGHDR and CDR2 SFDVKD. CDR3 coding DNA: TGTGCCACCAGTGATTCAAGGGGTCCAGGGACAGATACGCAGTATTTT. Protein sequence: CATSDSRGPGTDTQYF.

This clonotype was recorded once. The chain links TRBV30 to TRBJ1-1, with unresolved D. V was cut by 5 bases and J by 5 bases, with 9 bases left in between. The CDR3 runs 11 residues. Looked up from germline, CDR1 is GTSNPN and CDR2 is SVGIG (reference sequence). The CDR3, as DNA: TGTGCCTGGTTATGGAATACTGAAGCTTTCTTT. Translating gives CAWLWNTEAFF.

Remarks on this clonotype: An end of the junction does not agree with germline; a read error may underlie this. The V call is TRBV11-2, the J call TRBJ1-2; TRBD1 might be the D (5 bases). Per the germline V gene, CDR1 is SGHAT and CDR2 is FQNNGV. This CDR3 is built from 11 residues. This CDR3 reads CASSSPGTEHF. The CDR3 DNA reads as TGTGCCAGCAGCTCACCCGGGACGGAACACTTC.

This chain uses TRBV28 with TRBJ2-3; TRBD2 aligns across 9 bases. CDR3 length: 15 residues. With 6 bases clipped from V and 6 bases from J, the junction kept 10 bases outside the gene matches. Germline CDR1 MDHEN, CDR2 SYDVKM. In DNA, the CDR3 is TGTGCCAGCAGCCGCGGGGGGGCCGTCTTGGATACGCAGTATTTT. Translation: CASSRGGAVLDTQYF.

The CDR3 protein is CSANLVAGRTYEQYF. Written as DNA, the CDR3 is TGCAGTGCTAACCTCGTAGCGGGGCGTACCTACGAGCAGTACTTC. The gene calls are TRBV20-1 and TRBJ2-7; 8 bases map to TRBD2. Germline V CDR1 and CDR2: DFQATT, SNEGSKA (reference sequence). V trimming: 4 bases; J trimming: 2 bases; junction bases outside the gene matches: 10. The CDR3 extends over 15 amino acids.

V usage is TRBV19 and J usage is TRBJ2-7; TRBD1 agrees at 10 bases. Germline assignment: CDR1 LNHDA and CDR2 SQIVND (reference sequence). With 5 bases clipped from V and 4 bases from J, the junction kept 8 bases outside the gene matches. The CDR3 has 15 residues. The CDR3 DNA sequence: TGTGCCAGTAGTTCATCCGGGACAGGGGTGTACGAGCAGTACTTC. Protein sequence: CASSSSGTGVYEQYF.

The chain combines TRBV27 with TRBJ1-5; no clear D. The CDR3 contains 15 residues. The germline V and J ends were trimmed by 5 bases and 4 bases, with 15 bases remaining between them. Germline CDR1 is MNHEY and CDR2 is SMNVEV (reference sequence). This chain's CDR3 is CASSIEGRGNQPQHF. CDR3 bases: TGTGCCAGCAGTATAGAGGGTAGAGGGAATCAGCCCCAGCATTTT.

V is TRBV6-1 and J is TRBJ1-1; TRBD1 matches at 8 bases. Per the germline V gene, CDR1 is MNHNS and CDR2 is SASEGT. CDR3 length equals 15 residues. V lost 4 bases to trimming and J lost 0 bases; unmatched junction nucleotides: 4. The CDR3 DNA reads TGTGCCAGCAGTGTAAGACAGGGGTTGAACACTGAAGCTTTCTTT. Residues: CASSVRQGLNTEAFF.

This clonotype was picked up a small number of times. This chain connects TRBV19 to TRBJ1-1; D call uncertain. Germline CDR1 reads LNHDA; CDR2 reads SQIVND (reference sequence). The CDR3 covers 14 residues. V was shortened by 11 bases and J by 1 base, with 17 bases between the two germline ends. The CDR3 DNA sequence: TGTGCCGTAGTAAATACCGAAGAGAACACTGAAGCTTTCTTT. Residues: CAVVNTEENTEAFF.

This clonotype was seen more than once but under ten times. This rearrangement joins TRBV7-6 to TRBJ1-5; TRBD1 might be the D (6 bases). The CDR3 spans 17 residues. Germline loops: CDR1 SGHVS, CDR2 FNYEAQ. The V end was cut by 2 bases, the J end by 0 bases, with 14 bases between. This CDR3 is CASSLNPGQLSNQPQHF. For the CDR3, the DNA is TGTGCCAGCAGCTTAAACCCCGGACAGCTTAGCAATCAGCCCCAGCATTTT.

The rearrangement uses TRBV27 and TRBJ2-3; 7 nucleotides agree with TRBD2. The germline V gene encodes CDR1 MNHEY and CDR2 SMNVEV (reference sequence). This CDR3 region has 15 residues. Trimming took 6 bases from V and 1 from J; bases not matched to a gene: 7. The CDR3 reads CASRGRGIGTDTQYF. CDR3 DNA: TGTGCCAGCAGAGGGAGGGGAATAGGCACAGATACGCAGTATTTT.

The V and J genes are TRBV10-1 and TRBJ2-7, with 7 bases aligning to TRBD2. The CDR3 sequence is 12 residues long. V shed 3 bases, J shed 9 bases, and the junction held 5 bases outside the gene matches. Germline CDR1 is WNHNN and CDR2 is SYGVQD (reference sequence). CDR3 coding DNA: TGCGCCAGCAGTGAAAGCGGGGTGGTGCAGTACTTC. Its protein is CASSESGVVQYF.

The chain joins TRBV20-1 to TRBJ2-1, with D tentatively TRBD2 (5 bases). The CDR3 extends over 17 amino acids. Trimming pared 0 bases from V and 0 bases from J, leaving 15 bases between. Looked up from germline, CDR1 is DFQATT and CDR2 is SNEGSKA (reference sequence). CDR3 DNA sequence: TGCAGTGCTAGAGATCGGCGGGCGGCCAGCTCCTACAATGAGCAGTTCTTC. Translation: CSARDRRAASSYNEQFF.

This chain links TRBV7-6 with TRBJ2-5; 9 nucleotides line up with TRBD2. In germline, CDR1 is SGHVS, CDR2 FNYEAQ. Trimming removed 4 bases from V and 7 bases from J; junction bases left unmatched: 7. CDR3 size: 14 residues. The CDR3 DNA reads as TGTGCCAGCAGCTCGGGACTAGCTATGGGGACCCAGTACTTC. Amino acids: CASSSGLAMGTQYF.

This chain links TRBV20-1 with TRBJ2-7; D unresolved. This CDR3 comprises 12 residues. The V gene lost 2 bases and the J gene lost 2 bases, with 7 bases spanning the gap. Germline CDR1 DFQATT, CDR2 SNEGSKA (reference sequence). The CDR3 DNA follows: TGCAGTGCTAGATTGATCACCTACGAGCAGTACTTC. Amino acids: CSARLITYEQYF.

This clonotype was seen just once. The rearrangement joins TRBV7-6 to TRBJ2-3; D call uncertain. The ends were cut back, 4 bases at V and 6 bases at J, with 14 bases in the middle. This CDR3 comprises 14 residues. Per the germline V gene, CDR1 is SGHVS and CDR2 is FNYEAQ. The CDR3 DNA reads TGTGCCAGCAGCTCACGATCTTCAGCGGATACGCAGTATTTT. Protein: CASSSRSSADTQYF.

The chain uses TRBV20-1 and TRBJ1-5; D unclear. V gave up 0 bases and J gave up 1 base, with 1 base separating them. CDR3 length: 12 residues. From germline, CDR1 is DFQATT and CDR2 SNEGSKA (reference sequence). CDR3 DNA sequence: TGCAGTGCTAGAGACAGCAATCAGCCCCAGCATTTT. Translation gives CSARDSNQPQHF.

CDR3 DNA sequence: TGCAGTGCCCCTAGCGTCACCTCCTACAATGAGCAGTTCTTC. Encoded protein: CSAPSVTSYNEQFF. The rearrangement joins TRBV20-1 to TRBJ2-1; possibly TRBD2 for D (6 bases). Trimming left V 6 bases short and J 0 bases short, with 12 bases between. Germline assignment: CDR1 DFQATT and CDR2 SNEGSKA (reference sequence). The CDR3 spans 14 residues.

This clonotype was recorded a few times. The V gene is TRBV11-1, the J gene TRBJ2-5, with D hard to call. V lost 0 bases, J lost 5 bases, and 7 bases lay in between. The germline V gene encodes CDR1 SGHAT and CDR2 FQDESV (reference sequence). CDR3 length: 13 amino acids. The CDR3 is CASSLARFETQYF. CDR3 nucleotides: TGTGCCAGCAGCTTAGCGAGGTTTGAGACCCAGTACTTC.

This clonotype was seen more than once but under ten times. The J gene is TRBJ1-1, the V gene TRBV6-5; 7 nucleotides agree with TRBD1. Germline-derived CDR1 and CDR2 are MNHEY and SVGAGI. CDR3 length equals 14 residues. Unmatched junction bases numbered 4, after V lost 6 bases and J lost 0 bases. The CDR3 nucleotides read TGTGCCAGCAGCTACAGGGGAATGAACACTGAAGCTTTCTTT. Amino acid sequence: CASSYRGMNTEAFF.

V usage is TRBV19 and J usage is TRBJ2-3; D is ambiguous. The CDR3 spans 16 residues. The V and J ends lost 3 bases and 5 bases respectively, with 18 bases between them. Germline V CDR1 and CDR2: LNHDA, SQIVND (reference sequence). The CDR3 sequence is CASSISWGALKDTQYF. In DNA, the CDR3 is TGTGCCAGTAGTATTAGCTGGGGTGCCTTGAAAGATACGCAGTATTTT.

The chain uses TRBV6-5 and TRBJ2-7; the match to TRBD2 covers 10 bases. Germline V lookup: CDR1 MNHEY, CDR2 SVGAGI. The J segment lost 12 bases and the V segment lost 1 base, leaving 9 bases of the junction unmatched. CDR3 size: 14 residues. The DNA for the CDR3 is TGTGCCAGCAGTTACTTTCCTAGCGGGGGCATCCTGTACTTC. It specifies CASSYFPSGGILYF.

The chain combines TRBV7-2 with TRBJ2-4; D perhaps matches TRBD1 (6 bases). Germline values: CDR1 SGHTA, CDR2 FQGNSA. The CDR3 is 13 amino acids. V dropped 5 bases and J dropped 6 bases, with 11 bases sitting between them. CDR3 sequence reads: CASSEGQPNIQYF. CDR3 sequence (DNA): TGTGCCAGCAGCGAAGGACAGCCAAACATTCAGTACTTC.

This rearrangement joins TRBV10-3 to TRBJ2-1; 12 nucleotides agree with TRBD2. The V gene end was trimmed by 5 bases and the J gene end by 9 bases; junction bases not matched to a gene: 11. The CDR3 covers 16 residues. The germline V gene has CDR1 ENHRY and CDR2 SYGVKD. The CDR3 nucleotides read TGTGCCATCAGTACTAGCGGGAGGAGCTTTGCAAGTGAGCAGTTCTTC. It yields the protein CAISTSGRSFASEQFF.